A single sample gave rise to the 30 T cell receptor beta chains below, sequenced in a study of blood T cell repertoires in COVID-19. Data came from immunoSEQ multiplex PCR; TCRdb stores just in-frame clones and leaves some out. The table lists 30,000 or so clones, roughly nine tenths of them singletons. The sequencing input was peripheral blood. Every receptor here comes from a human donor with active COVID-19. The donor label of this sample is uncertain.

V and J are TRBV12-3 or TRBV12-4 and TRBJ1-1, with D possibly matching TRBD1 (5 bases). Trimming pared 7 bases from V and 0 bases from J, leaving 9 bases between. The CDR3 has 13 residues. CDR3 sequence: CASTRTLNTEAFF. CDR3 DNA sequence: TGTGCCAGCACCAGGACACTGAACACTGAAGCTTTCTTT.

Notes on this clone: The junction does not match germline at one end; this may be a read error. The chain carries TRBV7-7 and TRBJ2-5; D perhaps matches TRBD1 (7 bases). This CDR3 spans 17 amino acids. Germline V gene sequence: CDR1 SSHAT, CDR2 FNYEAQ (reference sequence). For the CDR3, the DNA is TGTGCTAGCAGCGACTACTTTCAGGCAGGGGGGACAGAGACCCAGTACTTC. This encodes CASSDYFQAGGTETQYF.

V is TRBV4-1 and J is TRBJ1-5; 7 nucleotides line up with TRBD1. The CDR3 has 20 amino acids. Looked up from germline, CDR1 is MGHRA and CDR2 is YSYEKL. The V and J ends lost 2 bases and 0 bases, in that order; junction bases with no gene match: 16. The chain's CDR3 is CASSQSDTGTEPYSNQPQHF. Here the CDR3 DNA reads TGCGCCAGCAGCCAATCCGATACCGGGACAGAGCCTTATAGCAATCAGCCCCAGCATTTT.

This chain uses TRBV11-3 with TRBJ1-1, with D tentatively TRBD1 (6 bases). The CDR3 is made up of 14 amino acids. Looked up from germline, CDR1 is SGHNT and CDR2 is YENEEA. Trimming cost V 1 base and J 3 bases, with 9 bases left between them. In nucleotides, the CDR3 is TGTGCCAGCAGCTTAGTGGGGGGGCACACTGAAGCTTTCTTT. The encoded protein is CASSLVGGHTEAFF.

V usage is TRBV5-1 and J usage is TRBJ2-1; tentative D call: TRBD2 (5 bases). The V gene lost 4 bases and the J gene lost 6 bases, with 14 bases spanning the gap. This CDR3 contains 14 residues. Germline-derived CDR1 and CDR2 are SGHRS and YFSETQ. CDR3 coding DNA: TGCGCCAGCAGCCCCGCCCCAGGAGGCAATGAGCAGTTCTTC. Translating gives CASSPAPGGNEQFF.

The chain recombines TRBV10-2 with TRBJ1-2; possible D gene TRBD1, 5 bases. Germline V gene sequence: CDR1 WSHSY, CDR2 SAAADI. The CDR3 sequence is 12 residues long. V dropped 3 bases and J dropped 4 bases, with 6 bases sitting between them. CDR3 in DNA: TGCGCCAGCAGTGACGGGGGCTATGGCTACACCTTC. It translates to CASSDGGYGYTF.

J is TRBJ2-3 and V is TRBV20-1; D gene ambiguous. The CDR3 totals 11 residues. The ends were cut back, 0 bases at V and 5 bases at J, with 3 bases in the middle. CDR1 and CDR2 from the germline V gene are DFQATT and SNEGSKA (reference sequence). In nucleotides, the CDR3 is TGCAGTGCTAGAGACCGAGATACGCAGTATTTT. Its protein product is CSARDRDTQYF.

The chain has TRBV2 and TRBJ2-7; 10 bases fit TRBD1. From germline, CDR1 is SNHLY and CDR2 FYNNEI. Unmatched junction bases numbered 9, after V lost 6 bases and J lost 4 bases. The CDR3 has 15 residues. As DNA, the CDR3 is TGTGCCAGCAGGGGAGACAGGGGGCGGTTGTACGAGCAGTACTTC. Translation gives CASRGDRGRLYEQYF.

The CDR3 DNA reads TGTGCCAGCAGCCGGGACAGTAATGAAAAACTGTTTTTT. This codes for CASSRDSNEKLFF. The chain carries TRBV11-2 and TRBJ1-4; TRBD1 matches 7 bases. V trimming: 5 bases; J trimming: 4 bases; junction bases outside the gene matches: 1. Germline CDR1 and CDR2: SGHAT and FQNNGV. This CDR3 is 13 amino acids long.

This rearrangement joins TRBV2 to TRBJ2-3; TRBD1 aligns across 9 bases. With 6 bases clipped from V and 1 base from J, the junction kept 5 bases outside the gene matches. The CDR3 contains 15 residues. Germline V gives CDR1 SNHLY, CDR2 FYNNEI. Here the CDR3 DNA reads TGTGCCAGCAGCTCTACAGGGGGCCGCACAGATACGCAGTATTTT. Translated, it gives CASSSTGGRTDTQYF.

The V gene is TRBV28, the J gene TRBJ1-6; D is unclear. Trimming shortened V by 2 bases and J by 5 bases, and 7 bases separated the two germline ends. Germline V gives CDR1 MDHEN, CDR2 SYDVKM. This CDR3 spans 14 amino acids. This CDR3 is CASSLGLNNSPLHF. The DNA of the CDR3 is TGTGCCAGCAGTTTAGGACTAAATAATTCACCCCTCCACTTT.

The CDR3, as DNA: TGTGCCAGCTCCCCCGGGAGCGAGCAGTACTTC. This gives the protein CASSPGSEQYF. V is TRBV18 and J is TRBJ2-7, with a possible D match to TRBD2 (6 bases). The CDR3 loop spans 11 amino acids. The V gene lost 6 bases and the J gene lost 6 bases, with 9 bases spanning the gap. The germline V gene has CDR1 KGHSH and CDR2 LQKENI.

V and J are TRBV3-1 (or the pseudogene TRBV3-2) and TRBJ2-2, with D perhaps matching TRBD2 (6 bases). CDR1 LGHDT and CDR2 YNNKEL come from the germline V gene (reference sequence). Trimming took off 2 bases at V and 4 bases at J, with 11 bases between the two ends. The CDR3 spans 15 residues. Here the CDR3 reads CASSQWASVTGELFF. The CDR3 DNA sequence: TGTGCCAGCAGCCAATGGGCTAGCGTCACCGGGGAGCTGTTTTTT.

The V call is TRBV19, the J call TRBJ1-1; a possible D gene is TRBD1 (6 bases). CDR1 LNHDA and CDR2 SQIVND come from the germline V gene (reference sequence). The germline V and J ends were trimmed by 0 bases and 5 bases, with 16 bases remaining between them. The CDR3 length is 16 residues. The chain's CDR3 is CASSIDLWGRGTEAFF. The CDR3 coding sequence is TGTGCCAGTAGTATAGATCTATGGGGCAGGGGTACTGAAGCTTTCTTT. Based on the CDR3 plus reference TRBV19 and TRBJ1-1, the full variable domain is DGGITQSPKYLFRKEGQNVTLSCEQNLNHDAMYWYRQDPGQGLRLIYYSQIVNDFQKGDIAEGYSVSREKKESFPLTVTSAQKNPTAFYLCASSIDLWGRGTEAFFGQGTRLTVV.

The chain uses TRBV3-1 (or the pseudogene TRBV3-2) and TRBJ2-1; TRBD2 matches at 8 bases. V trimming: 0 bases; J trimming: 5 bases; junction bases outside the gene matches: 18. Germline V CDR1 and CDR2: LGHDT, YNNKEL (reference sequence). The CDR3 is 20 amino acids. CDR3 bases: TGTGCCAGCAGCCAAGAACGGAGGGCTAGCGGGTGGATACGGAACAATGAGCAGTTCTTC. Translated, it gives CASSQERRASGWIRNNEQFF.

The gene calls are TRBV12-2 and TRBJ2-7; the table's D call of TRBD2 was not tested on the DNA. TRBV12-2 is a pseudogene locus. The length of the CDR3 is 17 residues. Here the CDR3 DNA reads TGTGCAAGTCGCCCGCTGACTAGCGGGAGGGCCGTCGACGAGCAGTACTTC. Translating it yields CASRPLTSGRAVDEQYF.

The rearrangement joins TRBV5-1 to TRBJ2-3; weak D call: TRBD2 (6 bases). Germline V gives CDR1 SGHRS, CDR2 YFSETQ. The V and J ends lost 0 bases and 6 bases respectively, with 8 bases between them. The CDR3 sequence is 13 residues long. The CDR3 here is CASSLVEGDTQYF. The CDR3 DNA follows: TGCGCCAGCAGCTTGGTGGAGGGTGATACGCAGTATTTT.

J is TRBJ1-6 and V is TRBV4-3, with D perhaps TRBD1 (6 bases). The germline V and J ends were trimmed by 0 bases and 7 bases, with 10 bases remaining between them. This CDR3 comprises 15 residues. CDR1 and CDR2 (germline): LGHNA, YSLEER. CDR3 region: CASSQDYRENSPLHF. CDR3 in DNA: TGCGCCAGCAGCCAAGATTACAGGGAGAATTCACCCCTCCACTTT.

This clone was recorded once. The chain recombines TRBV14 with TRBJ2-7; D may be TRBD2 (6 bases). Germline CDR1 SGHDN, CDR2 FVKESK. This CDR3 has 12 amino acids. This CDR3 reads CASGLATYEQYF. CDR3 bases: TGTGCTAGCGGTCTAGCGACGTACGAGCAGTACTTC.

V usage is TRBV11-2 and J usage is TRBJ1-4; 7 bases are a match to TRBD1. The CDR3 totals 15 residues. Germline CDR1 reads SGHAT; CDR2 reads FQNNGV. Trimming took 4 bases from V and 3 from J; bases not matched to a gene: 5. CDR3 DNA sequence: TGTGCCAGCAGCTCCTTACAGGGGTCTAATGAAAAACTGTTTTTT. Its protein product is CASSSLQGSNEKLFF. Supplemented by reference TRBV11-2 and TRBJ1-4, the full variable domain reads EAGVAQSPRYKIIEKRQSVAFWCNPISGHATLYWYQQILGQGPKLLIQFQNNGVVDDSQLPKDRFSAERLKGVDSTLKIQPAKLEDSAVYLCASSSLQGSNEKLFFGSGTQLSVL.

The rearrangement links TRBV5-1 to TRBJ2-2; D is unclear. V gave up 6 bases and J gave up 4 bases, with 13 bases separating them. Germline V gene sequence: CDR1 SGHRS, CDR2 YFSETQ. The CDR3 sequence is 14 residues long. The CDR3 protein is CASTSAEITGELFF. The CDR3 DNA is TGCGCCAGCACATCGGCGGAAATCACCGGGGAGCTGTTTTTT.

The chain combines TRBV12-5 with TRBJ2-1; 7 nucleotides align to TRBD2. CDR1 is LGHNT, CDR2 FRNRAP, per germline. The CDR3 is 15 amino acids. Trimming at V came to 4 bases and at J to 4 bases, leaving 7 bases not matched to a gene. The CDR3 bases are TGTGCTAGTGGTTCCGATCTAGCGGAGTACAATGAGCAGTTCTTC. Its translation is CASGSDLAEYNEQFF.

CDR3: CASSLVQGRGEAFF. CDR3 bases: TGTGCCAGCAGCTTAGTACAGGGAAGGGGTGAAGCTTTCTTT. This rearrangement joins TRBV7-6 to TRBJ1-1, with D perhaps TRBD1 (6 bases). CDR3 length: 14 amino acids. Germline-derived CDR1 and CDR2 are SGHVS and FNYEAQ. V was cut by 1 base and J by 7 bases, with 13 bases left in between.

V gene TRBV5-1 combines with J gene TRBJ2-5, with D perhaps matching TRBD1 (7 bases). In germline, CDR1 is SGHRS, CDR2 YFSETQ. With 0 bases removed from V and 5 bases from J, the gap between germline ends came to 11 bases. The CDR3 is 14 amino acids. This CDR3 is CASSLGQGGETQYF. The CDR3 DNA is TGCGCCAGCAGCTTGGGACAGGGAGGTGAGACCCAGTACTTC.

V is TRBV2 and J is TRBJ1-1, with D tentatively TRBD1 (6 bases). Germline CDR1 is SNHLY and CDR2 is FYNNEI. The V end was cut by 6 bases, the J end by 1 base, with 12 bases between. The length of the CDR3 is 14 residues. CDR3 sequence reads: CASRKQGRNTEAFF. For the CDR3, the DNA is TGTGCCAGCAGGAAACAGGGAAGGAACACTGAAGCTTTCTTT.

A single count supports this clone. The rearrangement joins TRBV27 to TRBJ2-3; D is perhaps TRBD1 (5 bases). Per the germline V gene, CDR1 is MNHEY and CDR2 is SMNVEV (reference sequence). There are 13 residues in the CDR3. With 6 bases removed from V and 2 bases from J, the gap between germline ends came to 9 bases. The CDR3 nucleotides are TGTGCCAGCAGGAGGACATCCACAGATACGCAGTATTTT. Translated: CASRRTSTDTQYF.

The chain has TRBV3-1 (or the pseudogene TRBV3-2) and TRBJ2-7; D is ambiguous. Trimming left V 1 base short and J 5 bases short, with 6 bases between. Germline V CDR1 and CDR2: LGHDT, YNNKEL (reference sequence). The CDR3 extends over 12 amino acids. CDR3 protein: CASSQVRNEQYF. The CDR3 DNA is TGTGCCAGCAGCCAAGTCAGGAACGAGCAGTACTTC.

The sample holds one count of this clone. The chain uses TRBV24-1 and TRBJ2-3; D may be TRBD2 (6 bases). Germline V gene sequence: CDR1 KGHDR, CDR2 SFDVKD. V shed 3 bases and J shed 0 bases, with 24 bases lying between them. The CDR3 sequence is 20 residues long. The CDR3 nucleotides read TGTGCCACCAGTGATCGTAGGGGCGAGCCAGCGGGTTATAGCACAGATACGCAGTATTTT. The encoded protein is CATSDRRGEPAGYSTDTQYF.

This chain links TRBV6-2 or TRBV6-3 with TRBJ2-1; 10 nucleotides agree with TRBD2. CDR3 size: 15 residues. Trimming removed 6 bases from V and 2 bases from J; junction bases left unmatched: 4. Germline loops: CDR1 MNHEY, CDR2 SVGEGT. The CDR3: CASSSSGRAYNEQFF. As DNA, the CDR3 is TGTGCCAGCAGCTCCAGCGGGAGGGCCTACAATGAGCAGTTCTTC.

The chain has TRBV5-5 and TRBJ1-5, with D perhaps TRBD1 (5 bases). V lost 0 bases, J lost 7 bases, and 14 bases lay in between. The CDR3 consists of 15 residues. From germline, CDR1 is SGHKS and CDR2 YYEKEE (reference sequence). CDR3: CASSLDWGEWQPQHF. The CDR3 DNA sequence: TGTGCCAGCAGCTTGGATTGGGGGGAGTGGCAGCCCCAGCATTTT.